Shown below are 18 T cell receptor beta chains from a single sample sequenced in a study of T cell changes during pregnancy in multiple sclerosis. Sequencing was performed with immunoSEQ multiplex PCR; in TCRdb, only in-frame clones are kept and a portion is missing. The sample lists about 59,000 clones, 90% to 95% occurring once. The source material was CD4+ T cells from peripheral blood mononuclear cells, sampled before pregnancy. The receptors here all came from a female donor with multiple sclerosis, enrolled in a pregnancy study.

The chain uses TRBV5-1 and TRBJ2-3, with D possibly matching TRBD2 (6 bases). From germline, CDR1 is SGHRS and CDR2 YFSETQ. The CDR3 is 14 amino acids. V was trimmed by 3 bases and J by 0 bases, leaving 8 bases between them. CDR3 in amino acids: CASSSRGSTDTQYF. The CDR3 DNA reads TGCGCCAGCAGCTCCCGGGGGAGCACAGATACGCAGTATTTT.

This clone was observed once. The chain is built from TRBV18 and TRBJ1-5, with 7 positions matching TRBD1. The CDR3 contains 15 residues. The V and J ends lost 3 bases and 2 bases, in that order; junction bases with no gene match: 4. Germline V lookup: CDR1 KGHSH, CDR2 LQKENI. The CDR3 spells CASSPLGQGNQPQHF. The CDR3 coding sequence is TGTGCCAGCTCACCGCTTGGACAGGGCAATCAGCCCCAGCATTTT.

J is TRBJ2-5 and V is TRBV2; D not certain. The CDR3 contains 13 residues. The V end lost 6 bases, the J end lost 2 bases, and 10 bases lay between the germline ends. CDR1 is SNHLY, CDR2 FYNNEI, per germline. Here the CDR3 DNA reads TGTGCCAGCAGACCCGGTTCTCAAGAGACCCAGTACTTC. It codes for CASRPGSQETQYF.

The chain employs TRBV4-3 and TRBJ2-2, with 11 nucleotides matching TRBD2. The CDR3 totals 18 residues. Germline-derived CDR1 and CDR2 are LGHNA and YSLEER. The J segment lost 0 bases and the V segment lost 4 bases, leaving 7 bases of the junction unmatched. The DNA for the CDR3 is TGCGCCAGCAGCCCCCGACTAGCGGGATCCGCGAACACCGGGGAGCTGTTTTTT. As protein: CASSPRLAGSANTGELFF.

This clone showed up just once. The rearrangement joins TRBV9 to TRBJ2-2, with D unresolved. The V end lost 0 bases, the J end lost 1 base, and 16 bases lay between the germline ends. Germline assignment: CDR1 SGDLS and CDR2 YYNGEE. This CDR3 contains 18 residues. This CDR3 reads CASSVVVTPSQNTGELFF. Written as DNA, the CDR3 is TGTGCCAGCAGCGTAGTGGTAACACCGTCCCAGAACACCGGGGAGCTGTTTTTT. Full variable domain (remainder filled in from reference TRBV9 and TRBJ2-2): DSGVTQTPKHLITATGQRVTLRCSPRSGDLSVYWYQQSLDQGLQFLIQYYNGEERAKGNILERFSAQQFPDLHSELNLSSLELGDSALYFCASSVVVTPSQNTGELFFGEGSRLTVL.

The sample holds a few counts of this clone. The rearrangement links TRBV2 to TRBJ1-2; TRBD1 matches 10 bases. The germline gives CDR1 SNHLY, CDR2 FYNNEI. J gave up 4 bases and V 6 bases, and 5 bases lay outside the gene matches. The CDR3 has 14 residues. As DNA, the CDR3 is TGTGCCAGCAGAGCCGGGACAGGGGCCTATGGCTACACCTTC. This translates into CASRAGTGAYGYTF. Filled out from reference TRBV2 and TRBJ1-2, the complete variable domain reads EPEVTQTPSHQVTQMGQEVILRCVPISNHLYFYWYRQILGQKVEFLVSFYNNEISEKSEIFDDQFSVERPDGSNFTLKIRSTKLEDSAMYFCASRAGTGAYGYTFGSGTRLTVV.

The V and J genes are TRBV9 and TRBJ2-5; 9 positions agree with TRBD1. Germline V gene data show CDR1 as SGDLS and CDR2 as YYNGEE. After removal of 4 bases from V and 4 bases from J, the junction contained 11 bases not matched to a gene. This CDR3 comprises 16 residues. The chain's CDR3 is CASSILQGAQRETQYF. For the CDR3, the DNA is TGTGCCAGCAGCATCCTACAGGGGGCCCAGAGAGAGACCCAGTACTTC.

The chain links TRBV19 to TRBJ1-5, with 7 bases lining up with TRBD1. The V segment lost 6 bases and the J segment 6 bases; nucleotides outside the gene matches: 8. Germline V gene data show CDR1 as LNHDA and CDR2 as SQIVND (reference sequence). The CDR3 is made up of 14 amino acids. CDR3 sequence: CASSIDRVSQPQHF. CDR3 nucleotides: TGTGCCAGTAGCATTGACAGGGTGAGTCAGCCCCAGCATTTT.

In this sample, this clone turned up once. The chain employs TRBV7-2 and TRBJ2-1, with 7 bases that match TRBD2. Unmatched junction bases numbered 8, after V lost 1 base and J lost 2 bases. The CDR3 is 17 residues long. Per the germline V gene, CDR1 is SGHTA and CDR2 is FQGNSA. The CDR3 protein is CASSLGMASGAYNEQFF. CDR3 in DNA: TGTGCCAGCAGCTTAGGTATGGCTAGCGGAGCCTACAATGAGCAGTTCTTC.

The CDR3 loop reads CSAGQGRYEQYF. The CDR3 DNA is TGCAGCGCGGGACAGGGGCGTTACGAGCAGTACTTC. The chain couples TRBV29-1 to TRBJ2-7; 10 nucleotides align to TRBD1. In germline, CDR1 is SQVTM, CDR2 ANQGSEA. J was trimmed by 4 bases and V by 7 bases; bases with no gene match: 4. The CDR3 sequence is 12 residues long.

The rearrangement links TRBV19 to TRBJ2-5; 8 nucleotides agree with TRBD1. Trimming at V came to 9 bases and at J to 11 bases, leaving 20 bases not matched to a gene. Germline values: CDR1 LNHDA, CDR2 SQIVND (reference sequence). The CDR3 loop spans 15 amino acids. CDR3 nucleotides: TGTGCCAGCCGGGACGCGGGACAGGTTCTTGGTGAGCAGTACTTC. Translated: CASRDAGQVLGEQYF. The whole variable domain, filled in from reference TRBV19 and TRBJ2-5, reads DGGITQSPKYLFRKEGQNVTLSCEQNLNHDAMYWYRQDPGQGLRLIYYSQIVNDFQKGDIAEGYSVSREKKESFPLTVTSAQKNPTAFYLCASRDAGQVLGEQYFGPGTRLLVL.

This chain uses TRBV28 with TRBJ2-1; 9 bases fit TRBD1. V was clipped by 6 bases and J by 8 bases; unmatched bases: 8. CDR3 length: 14 amino acids. The germline V gene encodes CDR1 MDHEN and CDR2 SYDVKM. The chain's CDR3 is CASSRDRVVDEQFF. CDR3 nucleotide sequence: TGTGCCAGCAGCAGGGACAGGGTAGTCGATGAGCAGTTCTTC.

CDR3 sequence: CASSLTGGTGELFF. The DNA for the CDR3 is TGCGCCAGCAGCCTAACCGGTGGTACCGGGGAGCTGTTTTTT. V is TRBV5-1 and J is TRBJ2-2; unclear D gene. V was pared by 4 bases and J by 5 bases, with 12 bases between. From germline, CDR1 is SGHRS and CDR2 YFSETQ. The CDR3 has 14 amino acids.

The chain combines TRBV7-2 with TRBJ1-3; D remains unclear. The CDR3 is made up of 15 amino acids. Trimming cost V 5 bases and J 2 bases, with 13 bases left between them. Germline V gives CDR1 SGHTA, CDR2 FQGNSA. CDR3 in DNA: TGTGCCAGCAGCGCGCGAGGAGCAGCTGGAAACACCATATATTTT. The encoded protein is CASSARGAAGNTIYF.

The V gene is TRBV7-9, the J gene TRBJ2-1, with a tentative D call TRBD2 (5 bases). There are 14 residues in the CDR3. V was trimmed by 5 bases and J by 9 bases, leaving 17 bases between them. Germline lookup yields CDR1 SEHNR and CDR2 FQNEAQ (reference sequence). The CDR3 region has the DNA TGTGCCAGCAGCCCCCGGGATTTAGTCCCTGAGCAGTTCTTC. This sequence encodes CASSPRDLVPEQFF.

V and J are TRBV30 and TRBJ2-2; D remains unclear. Germline V gives CDR1 GTSNPN, CDR2 SVGIG (reference sequence). CDR3 size: 14 residues. The V end lost 4 bases, the J end lost 6 bases, and 15 bases lay between the germline ends. CDR3 in amino acids: CAWKAEVYSGELFF. The CDR3 DNA sequence: TGTGCCTGGAAGGCGGAAGTGTATTCCGGGGAGCTGTTTTTT.

The chain combines TRBV29-1 with TRBJ1-3; no clear D. CDR1 and CDR2 from the germline V gene are SQVTM and ANQGSEA. The length of the CDR3 is 13 residues. Trimming removed 2 bases at V and 0 bases at J, with 5 bases between. The CDR3 protein is CSVEFLSGNTIYF. In DNA, the CDR3 is TGCAGCGTTGAATTCCTCTCTGGAAACACCATATATTTT.

The chain has TRBV15 and TRBJ2-1; D is uncertain. With 0 bases removed from V and 0 bases from J, the gap between germline ends came to 9 bases. The CDR3 has 16 residues. Looked up from germline, CDR1 is LNHNV and CDR2 is YYDKDF (reference sequence). CDR3 in amino acids: CATSRDPQASYNEQFF. As DNA, the CDR3 is TGTGCCACCAGCAGAGATCCCCAGGCCTCCTACAATGAGCAGTTCTTC.